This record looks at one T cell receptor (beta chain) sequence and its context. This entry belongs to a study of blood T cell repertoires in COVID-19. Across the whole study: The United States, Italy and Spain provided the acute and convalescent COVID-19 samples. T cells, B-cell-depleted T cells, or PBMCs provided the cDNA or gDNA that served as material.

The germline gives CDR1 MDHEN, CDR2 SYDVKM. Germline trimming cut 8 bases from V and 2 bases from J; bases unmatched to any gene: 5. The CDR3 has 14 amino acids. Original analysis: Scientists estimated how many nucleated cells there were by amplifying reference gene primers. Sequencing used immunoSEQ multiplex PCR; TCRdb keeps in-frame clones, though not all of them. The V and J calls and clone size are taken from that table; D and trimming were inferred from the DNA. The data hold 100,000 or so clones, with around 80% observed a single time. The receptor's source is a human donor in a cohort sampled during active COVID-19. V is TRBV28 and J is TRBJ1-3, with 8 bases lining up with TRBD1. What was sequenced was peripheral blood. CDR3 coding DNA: TGTGCCAGCCACAGGGGGAAACCTGGAAACACCATATATTTT. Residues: CASHRGKPGNTIYF. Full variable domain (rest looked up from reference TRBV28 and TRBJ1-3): DVKVTQSSRYLVKRTGEKVFLECVQDMDHENMFWYRQDPGLGLRLIYFSYDVKMKEKGDIPEGYSVSREKKERFSLILESASTNQTSMYLCASHRGKPGNTIYFGEGSWLTVV.